This T cell receptor beta chain came from a study of blood T cell repertoires in COVID-19. As handled by the study authors: Reference gene primer amplification in the assay estimated nucleated cell counts. This table comes from immunoSEQ multiplex PCR, and its TCRdb copy is limited to in-frame clones, with some not included. V, J and clone size were drawn from that table, and D and trimming were deduced from the DNA. The sample shows more than 25,000 clones, about nine tenths of them seen only once. There are 15 residues in the CDR3. The V end lost 6 bases, the J end lost 9 bases, and 18 bases lay between the germline ends. Looked up from germline, CDR1 is SNHLY and CDR2 is FYNNEI.

Sequenced: peripheral blood. The receptor's source is a man in his sixties with active COVID-19. The chain joins TRBV2 to TRBJ1-6, with D tentatively TRBD1 (5 bases). The CDR3: CASRTFRDFGSPLHF. For the CDR3, the DNA is TGTGCCAGCAGAACCTTCCGGGACTTTGGTTCACCCCTCCACTTT.